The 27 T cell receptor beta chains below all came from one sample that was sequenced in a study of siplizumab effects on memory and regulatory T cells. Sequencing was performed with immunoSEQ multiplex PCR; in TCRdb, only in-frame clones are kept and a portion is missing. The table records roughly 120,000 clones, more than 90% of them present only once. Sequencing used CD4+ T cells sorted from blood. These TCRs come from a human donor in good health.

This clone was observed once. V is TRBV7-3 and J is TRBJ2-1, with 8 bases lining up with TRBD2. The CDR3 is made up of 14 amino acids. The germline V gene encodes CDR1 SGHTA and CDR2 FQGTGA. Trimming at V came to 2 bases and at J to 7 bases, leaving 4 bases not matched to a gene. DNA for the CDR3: TGTGCCAGCAGCTTACCGGGAGGGAGGAATGAGCAGTTCTTC. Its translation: CASSLPGGRNEQFF. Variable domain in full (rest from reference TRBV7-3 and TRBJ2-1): GAGVSQTPSNKVTEKGKYVELRCDPISGHTALYWYRQSLGQGPEFLIYFQGTGAADDSGLPNDRFFAVRPEGSVSTLKIQRTERGDSAVYLCASSLPGGRNEQFFGPGTRLTVL.

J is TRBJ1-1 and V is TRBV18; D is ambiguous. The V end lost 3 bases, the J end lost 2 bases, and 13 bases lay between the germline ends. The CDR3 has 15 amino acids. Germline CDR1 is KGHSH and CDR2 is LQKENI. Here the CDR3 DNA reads TGTGCCAGCTCACCGGCGTCACTTAGCAACACTGAAGCTTTCTTT. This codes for CASSPASLSNTEAFF.

The CDR3 coding sequence is TGTGCCAGCTCCGGGACGGGGACCAAAAACATTCAGTACTTC. The encoded protein is CASSGTGTKNIQYF. The rearrangement joins TRBV2 to TRBJ2-4; the D gene could be TRBD1 or TRBD2 (5 bases each). The germline V and J ends were trimmed by 8 bases and 2 bases, with 13 bases remaining between them. Germline V gene data show CDR1 as SNHLY and CDR2 as FYNNEI. The CDR3 is 14 amino acids. The complete variable domain, with remaining parts taken from reference TRBV2 and TRBJ2-4, reads EPEVTQTPSHQVTQMGQEVILRCVPISNHLYFYWYRQILGQKVEFLVSFYNNEISEKSEIFDDQFSVERPDGSNFTLKIRSTKLEDSAMYFCASSGTGTKNIQYFGAGTRLSVL.

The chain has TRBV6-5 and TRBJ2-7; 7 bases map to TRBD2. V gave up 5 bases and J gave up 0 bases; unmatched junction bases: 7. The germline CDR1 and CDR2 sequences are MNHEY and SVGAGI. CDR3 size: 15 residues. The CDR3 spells CASSTSGKSSYEQYF. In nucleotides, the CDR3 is TGTGCCAGCAGTACGAGCGGGAAGAGCTCCTACGAGCAGTACTTC.

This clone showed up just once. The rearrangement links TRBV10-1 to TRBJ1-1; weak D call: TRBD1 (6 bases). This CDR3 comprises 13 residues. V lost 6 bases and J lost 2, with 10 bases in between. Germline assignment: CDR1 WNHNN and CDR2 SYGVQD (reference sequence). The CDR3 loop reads CASRRQANTEAFF. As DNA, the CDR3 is TGCGCCAGCAGAAGACAGGCTAACACTGAAGCTTTCTTT.

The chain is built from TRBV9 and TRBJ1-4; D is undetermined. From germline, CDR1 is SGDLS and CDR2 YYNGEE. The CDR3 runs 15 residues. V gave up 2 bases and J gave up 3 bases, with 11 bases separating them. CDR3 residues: CASSVLGGSNEKLFF. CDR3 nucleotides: TGTGCCAGCAGCGTGCTGGGCGGATCTAATGAAAAACTGTTTTTT.

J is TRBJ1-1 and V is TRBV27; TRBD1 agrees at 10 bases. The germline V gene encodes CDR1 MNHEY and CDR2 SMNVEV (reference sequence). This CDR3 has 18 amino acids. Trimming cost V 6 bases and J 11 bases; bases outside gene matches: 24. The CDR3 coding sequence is TGTGCCAGCAGCCGAGCCGGGACAGGGGTTGGTTTAAGGAACAACGCTTTCTTT. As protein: CASSRAGTGVGLRNNAFF.

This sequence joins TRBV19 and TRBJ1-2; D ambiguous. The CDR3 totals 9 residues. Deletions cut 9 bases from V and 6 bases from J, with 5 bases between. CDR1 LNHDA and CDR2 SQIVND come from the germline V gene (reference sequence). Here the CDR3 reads CARVHGYTF. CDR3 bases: TGTGCCAGGGTCCATGGCTACACCTTC.

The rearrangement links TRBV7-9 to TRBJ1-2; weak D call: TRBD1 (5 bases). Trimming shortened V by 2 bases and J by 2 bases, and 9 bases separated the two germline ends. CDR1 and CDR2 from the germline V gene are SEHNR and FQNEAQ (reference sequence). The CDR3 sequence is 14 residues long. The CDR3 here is CASSLHDSNYGYTF. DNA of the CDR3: TGTGCCAGCAGCTTACATGACAGCAACTATGGCTACACCTTC.

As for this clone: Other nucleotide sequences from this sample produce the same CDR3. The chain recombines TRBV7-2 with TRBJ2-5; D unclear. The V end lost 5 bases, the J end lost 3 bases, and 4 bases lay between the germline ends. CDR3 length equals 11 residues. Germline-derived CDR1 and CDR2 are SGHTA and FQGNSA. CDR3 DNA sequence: TGTGCCAGCAGCAGAGAAGAGACCCAGTACTTC. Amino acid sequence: CASSREETQYF.

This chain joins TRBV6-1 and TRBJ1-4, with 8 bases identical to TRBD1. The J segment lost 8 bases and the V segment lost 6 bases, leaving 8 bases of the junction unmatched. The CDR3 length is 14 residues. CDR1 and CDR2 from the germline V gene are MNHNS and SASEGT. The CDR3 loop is CASRRTGWGEKLFF. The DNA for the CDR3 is TGTGCCAGCAGGCGGACAGGGTGGGGAGAAAAACTGTTTTTT.

In DNA, the CDR3 is TGTGCCAGCAGCTTCGGGACAGTCACTGAAGCTTTCTTT. It encodes CASSFGTVTEAFF. This chain joins TRBV6-5 and TRBJ1-1; 7 positions match TRBD1. Germline CDR1 MNHEY, CDR2 SVGAGI. The J segment lost 4 bases and the V segment lost 6 bases, leaving 5 bases of the junction unmatched. The CDR3 has 13 amino acids.

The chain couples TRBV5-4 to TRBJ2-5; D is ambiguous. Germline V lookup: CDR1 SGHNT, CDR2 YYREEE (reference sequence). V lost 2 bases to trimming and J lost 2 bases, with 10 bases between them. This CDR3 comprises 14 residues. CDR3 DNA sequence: TGTGCCAGCAGCTTTCCCCACTCTCAAGAGACCCAGTACTTC. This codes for CASSFPHSQETQYF. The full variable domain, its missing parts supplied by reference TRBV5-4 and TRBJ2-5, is ETGVTQSPTHLIKTRGQQVTLRCSSQSGHNTVSWYQQALGQGPQFIFQYYREEENGRGNFPPRFSGLQFPNYSSELNVNALELDDSALYLCASSFPHSQETQYFGPGTRLLVL.

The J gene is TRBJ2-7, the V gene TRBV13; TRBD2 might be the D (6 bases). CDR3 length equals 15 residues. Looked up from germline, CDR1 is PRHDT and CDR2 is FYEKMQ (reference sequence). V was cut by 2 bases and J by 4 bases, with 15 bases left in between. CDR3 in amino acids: CASSLTGGSGYEQYF. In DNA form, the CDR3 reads TGTGCCAGCAGCTTAACCGGAGGGTCCGGGTACGAGCAGTACTTC.

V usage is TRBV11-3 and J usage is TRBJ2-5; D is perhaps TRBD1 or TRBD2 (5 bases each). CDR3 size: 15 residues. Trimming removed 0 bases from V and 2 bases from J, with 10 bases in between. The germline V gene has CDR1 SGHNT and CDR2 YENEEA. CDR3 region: CASSLDGTDQETQYF. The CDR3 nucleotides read TGTGCCAGCAGCTTAGATGGGACCGATCAAGAGACCCAGTACTTC.

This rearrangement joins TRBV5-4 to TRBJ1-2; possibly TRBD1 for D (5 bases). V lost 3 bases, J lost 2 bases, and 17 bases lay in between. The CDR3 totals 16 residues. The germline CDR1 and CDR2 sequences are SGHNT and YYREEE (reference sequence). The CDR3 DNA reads TGTGCCAGCAGCTGGGGCGGAGAGAGAACAAACTATGGCTACACCTTC. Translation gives CASSWGGERTNYGYTF.

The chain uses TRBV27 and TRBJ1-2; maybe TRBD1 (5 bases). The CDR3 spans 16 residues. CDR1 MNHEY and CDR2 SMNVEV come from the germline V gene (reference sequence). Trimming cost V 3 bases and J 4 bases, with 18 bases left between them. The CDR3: CASSLGPPWQGYGYTF. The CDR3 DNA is TGTGCCAGCAGTTTGGGGCCTCCCTGGCAGGGCTATGGCTACACCTTC.

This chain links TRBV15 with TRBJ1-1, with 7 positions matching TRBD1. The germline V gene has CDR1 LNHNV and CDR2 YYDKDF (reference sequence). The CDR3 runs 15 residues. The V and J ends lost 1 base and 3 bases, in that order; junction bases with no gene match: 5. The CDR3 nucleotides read TGTGCCACCAGCAGAGGGGACAGAGTTGACACTGAAGCTTTCTTT. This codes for CATSRGDRVDTEAFF.

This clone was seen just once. CDR3 bases: TGCGCCAGCAGACAGGATCCAGACAAAAACATTCAGTACTTC. Protein: CASRQDPDKNIQYF. The V gene is TRBV5-1, the J gene TRBJ2-4; D possibly corresponds to TRBD1 (5 bases). The CDR3 is 14 amino acids. Germline V gives CDR1 SGHRS, CDR2 YFSETQ. With 5 bases removed from V and 3 bases from J, the gap between germline ends came to 12 bases.

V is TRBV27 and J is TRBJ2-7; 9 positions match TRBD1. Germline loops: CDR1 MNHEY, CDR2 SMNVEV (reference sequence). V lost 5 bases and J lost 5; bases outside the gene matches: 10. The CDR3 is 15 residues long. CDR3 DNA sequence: TGTGCCAGCAGTCTCAGGACAGGGGCGTATCACGAGCAGTACTTC. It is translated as CASSLRTGAYHEQYF.

CDR3 loop: CAAQAGSYNEQFF. CDR3 DNA: TGTGCCGCCCAAGCGGGCTCCTACAATGAGCAGTTCTTC. The chain has TRBV9 and TRBJ2-1; D is possibly TRBD2 (6 bases). Germline V gene sequence: CDR1 SGDLS, CDR2 YYNGEE. Trimming stripped 10 bases from V and 0 bases from J, with 11 bases between. The CDR3 extends over 13 amino acids. Looking up the rest from reference TRBV9 and TRBJ2-1 gives the full variable domain: DSGVTQTPKHLITATGQRVTLRCSPRSGDLSVYWYQQSLDQGLQFLIQYYNGEERAKGNILERFSAQQFPDLHSELNLSSLELGDSALYFCAAQAGSYNEQFFGPGTRLTVL.

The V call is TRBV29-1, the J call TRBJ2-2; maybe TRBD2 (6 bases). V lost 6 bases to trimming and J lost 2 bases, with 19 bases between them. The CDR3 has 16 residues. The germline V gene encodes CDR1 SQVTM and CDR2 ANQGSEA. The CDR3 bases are TGCAGCGTGCGGGACCACGGGACCTTAAACACCGGGGAGCTGTTTTTT. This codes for CSVRDHGTLNTGELFF.

The CDR3 DNA is TGTGCCAGCTCACCAGCGGGGGGCGCGGAAGGCTACACCTTC. Protein sequence: CASSPAGGAEGYTF. The rearrangement joins TRBV18 to TRBJ1-2; TRBD1 is a possible D gene (6 bases). Germline CDR1 is KGHSH and CDR2 is LQKENI. Deletions cut 2 bases from V and 8 bases from J, with 15 bases between. CDR3 length: 14 residues. Filled out from reference TRBV18 and TRBJ1-2, the complete variable domain reads NAGVMQNPRHLVRRRGQEARLRCSPMKGHSHVYWYRQLPEEGLKFMVYLQKENIIDESGMPKERFSAEFPKEGPSILRIQQVVRGDSAAYFCASSPAGGAEGYTFGSGTRLTVV.

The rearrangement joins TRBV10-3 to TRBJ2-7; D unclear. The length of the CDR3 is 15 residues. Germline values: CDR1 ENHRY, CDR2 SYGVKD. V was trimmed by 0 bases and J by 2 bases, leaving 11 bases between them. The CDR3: CAISESNLAAYEQYF. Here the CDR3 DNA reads TGTGCCATCAGTGAGTCGAATCTGGCCGCCTACGAGCAGTACTTC.

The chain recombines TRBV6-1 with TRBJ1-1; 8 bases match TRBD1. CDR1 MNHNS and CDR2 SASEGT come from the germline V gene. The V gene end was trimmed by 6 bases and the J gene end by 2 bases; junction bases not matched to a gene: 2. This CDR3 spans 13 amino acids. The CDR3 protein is CASRDRANTEAFF. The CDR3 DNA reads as TGTGCCAGCAGGGACAGGGCAAACACTGAAGCTTTCTTT.

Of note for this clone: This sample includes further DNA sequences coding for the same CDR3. The CDR3 loop reads CASSFRGTGELFF. The CDR3 DNA sequence: TGTGCCAGCAGTTTTAGGGGGACCGGGGAGCTGTTTTTT. The chain couples TRBV27 to TRBJ2-2; possible D gene TRBD1, 6 bases. V lost 3 bases and J 5 bases, leaving 7 bases between the germline ends. Germline CDR1 and CDR2: MNHEY and SMNVEV (reference sequence). The CDR3 runs 13 residues.

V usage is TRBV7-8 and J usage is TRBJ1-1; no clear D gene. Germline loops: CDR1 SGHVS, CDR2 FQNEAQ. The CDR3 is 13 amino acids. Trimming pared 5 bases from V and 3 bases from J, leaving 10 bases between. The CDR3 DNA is TGTGCCAGCAGCCCAAAAATTGACACTGAAGCTTTCTTT. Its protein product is CASSPKIDTEAFF.